The 6 T cell receptor beta chains below come from one sample, sequenced in a study of cytomegalovirus exposure and HLA in healthy donors (dated by TCRdb to the late 2010s). Library creation used the immunoSEQ multiplex PCR assay. For the multiplex PCR, a mixture combining 60 forward primers for TCR Vbeta segments and 13 reverse primers for TCR Jbeta segments was used. TCRdb took over this immuneACCESS table, retaining in-frame rearrangements with V and J assigned. Such tables are incomplete; in checked studies, under half of the missing clones stem from an unresolved V gene, and the remainder is unexplained. The sample data list 55,000 to 65,000 clones, and approximately 80% of these were observed just once. The ten largest clones take up less than 3% of the sample. Specimen: PBMCs. These receptors were obtained from a woman younger than 45 in good health and CMV-seronegative.

The chain has TRBV7-9 and TRBJ1-6, with 10 bases lining up with TRBD1. CDR1 is SEHNR, CDR2 FQNEAQ, per germline (reference sequence). This CDR3 is built from 14 residues. V lost 4 bases and J lost 8; bases outside the gene matches: 2. For the CDR3, the DNA is TGTGCCAGCAGCTGGGACAGGGGATATTCACCCCTCCACTTT. This sequence encodes CASSWDRGYSPLHF.

This chain connects TRBV4-3 to TRBJ2-2, with unresolved D. Trimming removed 1 base from V and 7 bases from J, with 7 bases in between. Germline V CDR1 and CDR2: LGHNA, YSLEER. The CDR3 covers 13 residues. The CDR3 loop is CASSQGPRGELFF. DNA of the CDR3: TGCGCCAGCAGCCAAGGTCCTCGCGGGGAGCTGTTTTTT.

This chain links TRBV10-3 with TRBJ2-7; D gene ambiguous. Germline V CDR1 and CDR2: ENHRY, SYGVKD. This CDR3 spans 12 amino acids. The germline V and J ends were trimmed by 3 bases and 4 bases, with 7 bases remaining between them. CDR3 loop: CAISEGEYEQYV. CDR3 in DNA: TGTGCCATCAGTGAAGGAGAATACGAGCAGTACGTC.

V usage is TRBV19 and J usage is TRBJ2-1, with TRBD2 identical over 8 bases. The CDR3 is made up of 14 amino acids. Unmatched junction bases numbered 6, after V lost 7 bases and J lost 4 bases. Looked up from germline, CDR1 is LNHDA and CDR2 is SQIVND (reference sequence). The CDR3 DNA sequence: TGTGCCAGTACCCCTAGCGGGTATTACAATGAGCAGTTCTTC. Amino acid sequence: CASTPSGYYNEQFF. Together with reference TRBV19 and TRBJ2-1, the CDR3 gives the full variable domain: DGGITQSPKYLFRKEGQNVTLSCEQNLNHDAMYWYRQDPGQGLRLIYYSQIVNDFQKGDIAEGYSVSREKKESFPLTVTSAQKNPTAFYLCASTPSGYYNEQFFGPGTRLTVL.

This clone was seen only once. This same CDR3 is encoded by further DNA sequences in the sample. The V gene is TRBV10-3, the J gene TRBJ2-7; weak D call: TRBD2 (7 bases). Per germline, CDR1 ENHRY and CDR2 SYGVKD. The CDR3 is made up of 15 amino acids. Trimming pared 0 bases from V and 2 bases from J, leaving 11 bases between. The CDR3 region is CAISESGGAPYEQYV. The CDR3 region has the DNA TGTGCCATCAGTGAGTCAGGGGGGGCCCCCTACGAGCAGTACGTC.

CDR3 protein: CASSLQGRETQYF. The DNA for the CDR3 is TGTGCCAGTAGTCTACAGGGTCGCGAGACCCAGTACTTC. The chain has TRBV19 and TRBJ2-5; perhaps TRBD1 as D (6 bases). The CDR3 contains 13 residues. Deletions cut 5 bases from V and 5 bases from J, with 12 bases between. The germline V gene encodes CDR1 LNHDA and CDR2 SQIVND (reference sequence).